The entry below gives a single T cell receptor (beta chain) sequence along with its context. Its specificity is not known. The authors isolated CD4+ T cells after around 9 days of culture. The data belong to a study of vaccination effects on CD4 cells after COVID-19. Whole-study findings and limits: No early post-infection timepoints were available in the study, which also included few convalescent patients.

Produced via immunoSEQ multiplex PCR; TCRdb's table is partial and in-frame only. The sample lists more than 40,000 clones; more than 75% were seen once. This sample comprised CD4+ T cells from PBMCs cultured without peptide, obtained before COVID-19 vaccination. The sequence came from a human donor who had a prior SARS-CoV-2 infection.

The CDR3 nucleotides are TGCGCCAGCAGCCAAGAGGGAGGCTCCGGTACAGATACGCAGTATTTT. It yields the protein CASSQEGGSGTDTQYF. The chain employs TRBV4-1 and TRBJ2-3; tentatively, D is TRBD2 (6 bases). Germline V CDR1 and CDR2: MGHRA, YSYEKL. The CDR3 runs 16 residues. Trimming took 0 bases from V and 3 from J, leaving 13 bases between them.